This T cell receptor beta chain is from a study of blood T cell repertoires in COVID-19. About the research overall: COVID-19 samples from acute and convalescent phases originated in the United States, Italy and Spain.

Participants were placed into cohorts based on the clinical history they reported. Profiled with immunoSEQ multiplex PCR; TCRdb holds only in-frame clones, not every one. Of roughly 300,000 clones listed, 75% to 95% are singletons. Sequencing was carried out using PBMCs or T cells enriched from blood (not recorded which). This TCR was sampled from a woman aged 25 to 39 who had recovered from COVID-19.

The CDR3: CASNEQGFWQPQHF. In nucleotides, the CDR3 is TGTGCCAGTAACGAACAGGGATTCTGGCAGCCCCAGCATTTT. The chain carries TRBV19 and TRBJ1-5, with a tentative D call TRBD1 (6 bases). This CDR3 is built from 14 residues. The V gene lost 7 bases and the J gene lost 7 bases, with 17 bases spanning the gap. Germline V gene sequence: CDR1 LNHDA, CDR2 SQIVND (reference sequence).